Shown below are 5 T cell receptor beta chains from a single sample sequenced in a study of CD8 T cells in Susac syndrome. Random hexamers were used to reverse transcribe 0.5 to 1 ug of RNA. TCRdb independently ran MiXCR on the immunoSEQ multiplex PCR reads; one entry per CDR3 protein. The sample includes roughly 200,000 distinct CDR3 sequences, roughly 94% of them seen just once. Sequencing was carried out using CD4+ T cells from PBMCs. These receptors all come from a human donor with Susac syndrome.

The rearrangement joins TRBV15 to TRBJ1-1, with D possibly TRBD1 on 5 matching bases. Between the trimmed V and J ends, which lost 5 bases and 0 bases, there was a span of 13 bases. The germline V gene encodes CDR1 LNHNV and CDR2 YYDKDF (reference sequence). This CDR3 is built from 15 residues. For the CDR3, the DNA is TGTGCCACCAGCCCGGGGCGGGGGATGAACACTGAAGCTTTCTTT. It is translated as CATSPGRGMNTEAFF.

The rearrangement uses TRBV29-1 and TRBJ2-5; D gene ambiguous. CDR1 is SQVTM, CDR2 ANQGSEA, per germline. The CDR3 extends over 14 amino acids. The ends were cut back, 4 bases at V and 4 bases at J, with 16 bases in the middle. The CDR3 nucleotides are TGCAGCGTTGGGGCCACTGGAATCGGAGAGACCCAGTACTTC. Its translation: CSVGATGIGETQYF.

This clonotype was seen a single time. The V gene is TRBV20-1, the J gene TRBJ2-7, with D perhaps matching TRBD1 (6 bases). The V end lost 1 base, the J end lost 3 bases, and 10 bases lay between the germline ends. The CDR3 sequence is 13 residues long. Germline V gene data show CDR1 as DFQATT and CDR2 as SNEGSKA (reference sequence). CDR3 coding DNA: TGCAGTGCTAGAGGGGACAAGGTCTACGAGCAGTACTTC. It specifies CSARGDKVYEQYF.

The chain combines TRBV4-3 with TRBJ2-7, with D tentatively TRBD1 (5 bases). Trimming left V 0 bases short and J 4 bases short, with 13 bases between. CDR3 size: 15 residues. Germline V gene sequence: CDR1 LGHNA, CDR2 YSLEER. CDR3: CASSQEGLTAYEQYF. For the CDR3, the DNA is TGCGCCAGCAGCCAAGAGGGGCTTACAGCGTACGAGCAGTACTTC.

The chain has TRBV2 and TRBJ2-5, with D uncertain. Germline V gene sequence: CDR1 SNHLY, CDR2 FYNNEI. The V gene lost 6 bases and the J gene lost 2 bases, with 10 bases spanning the gap. The CDR3 totals 13 residues. The chain's CDR3 is CASRGTAQETQYF. CDR3 bases: TGTGCCAGCAGGGGCACAGCTCAAGAGACCCAGTACTTC.